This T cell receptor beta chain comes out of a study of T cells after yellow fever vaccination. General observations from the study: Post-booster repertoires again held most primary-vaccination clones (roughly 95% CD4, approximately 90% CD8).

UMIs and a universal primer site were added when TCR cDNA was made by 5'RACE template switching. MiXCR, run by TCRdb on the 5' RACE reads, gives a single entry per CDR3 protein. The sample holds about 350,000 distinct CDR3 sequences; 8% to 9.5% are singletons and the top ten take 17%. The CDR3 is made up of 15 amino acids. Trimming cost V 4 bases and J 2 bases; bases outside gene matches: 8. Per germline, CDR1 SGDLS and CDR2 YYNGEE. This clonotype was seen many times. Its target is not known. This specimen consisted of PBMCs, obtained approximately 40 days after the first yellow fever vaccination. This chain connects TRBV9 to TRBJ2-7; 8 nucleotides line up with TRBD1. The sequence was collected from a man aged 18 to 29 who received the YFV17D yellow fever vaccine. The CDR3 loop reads CASSPRDRLTYEQYF. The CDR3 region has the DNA TGTGCCAGCAGCCCCCGGGACAGGCTAACCTACGAGCAGTACTTC.